The clone carrying this T cell receptor beta chain was picked up a small number of times. The record originates from a study of shared clonotypes between healthy human individuals. Clones were read by immunoSEQ multiplex PCR, and TCRdb kept only the in-frame ones, dropping some. Altogether 600,000 to 700,000 clones are present, about three quarters being singletons, with the ten largest covering around 1.8%. Germline values: CDR1 MGHRA, CDR2 YSYEKL. V was trimmed by 4 bases and J by 4 bases, leaving 17 bases between them. The CDR3 covers 16 residues. The source material was memory CD4+ T cells sorted from blood. Subset specified: CD45RA-negative fraction. The TCR comes from a woman aged 30 to 39 in good health. V usage is TRBV4-1 and J usage is TRBJ1-5, with D tentatively TRBD1 (6 bases). CDR3 in DNA: TGCGCCAGCAGCCTGCAATTATCCACAGGGAATCAGCCCCAGCATTTT. Protein product: CASSLQLSTGNQPQHF.